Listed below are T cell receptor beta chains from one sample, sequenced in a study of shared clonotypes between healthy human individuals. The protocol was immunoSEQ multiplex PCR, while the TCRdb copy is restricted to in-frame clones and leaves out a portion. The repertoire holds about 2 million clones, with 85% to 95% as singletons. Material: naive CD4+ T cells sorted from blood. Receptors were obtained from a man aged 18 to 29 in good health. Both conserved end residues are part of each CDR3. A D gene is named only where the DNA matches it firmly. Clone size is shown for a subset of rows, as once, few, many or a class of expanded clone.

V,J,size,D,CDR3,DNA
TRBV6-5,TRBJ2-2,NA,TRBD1,CASSLGTGEAGELFF,TGTGCCAGCAGCCTCGGGACAGGGGAGGCCGGGGAGCTGTTTTTT
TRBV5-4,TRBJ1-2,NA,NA,CASSLSQFSGYTF,TGTGCCAGCAGCTTGAGCCAGTTTAGCGGCTACACCTTC
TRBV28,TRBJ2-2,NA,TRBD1,CASTLTGKGGELFF,TGTGCCAGCACGTTGACAGGGAAAGGCGGGGAGCTGTTTTTT
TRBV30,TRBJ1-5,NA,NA,CAWSPGIGNQPQHF,TGTGCCTGGAGCCCCGGGATCGGTAATCAGCCCCAGCATTTT
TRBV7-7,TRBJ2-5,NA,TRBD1,CASSTRGRLGETQYF,TGTGCTAGCAGCACAAGGGGGCGTTTGGGTGAGACCCAGTACTTC
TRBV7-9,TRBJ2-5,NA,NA,CASSLRGEETQYF,TGTGCCAGCAGCTTAAGGGGGGAGGAGACCCAGTACTTC
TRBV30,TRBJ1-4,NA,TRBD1,CAWEGTATNEKLFF,TGTGCCTGGGAGGGGACAGCAACTAATGAAAAACTGTTTTTT
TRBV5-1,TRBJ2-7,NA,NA,CASSDLKDYEQYF,TGCGCCAGCAGCGACTTAAAAGACTACGAGCAGTACTTC
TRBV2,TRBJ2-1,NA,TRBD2,CASTKSREGLEQFF,TGTGCCAGCACTAAGTCCCGGGAGGGCCTTGAGCAGTTCTTC
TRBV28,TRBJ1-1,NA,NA,CASLSQGALNTEAFF,TGTGCCAGCCTCTCTCAAGGGGCCCTGAACACTGAAGCTTTCTTT
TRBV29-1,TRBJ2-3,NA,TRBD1,CSGTTGSTDTQYF,TGCAGCGGAACGACAGGGAGCACAGATACGCAGTATTTT
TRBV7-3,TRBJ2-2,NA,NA,CASSLSGVTNTGELFF,TGTGCCAGCAGCTTGTCCGGTGTGACGAACACCGGGGAGCTGTTTTTT
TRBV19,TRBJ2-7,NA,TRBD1,CASRAPGQSHEQYF,TGTGCCAGTAGGGCTCCGGGACAGTCACACGAGCAGTACTTC
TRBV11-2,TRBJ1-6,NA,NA,CASSMGPTSSYNSPLHF,TGTGCCAGCAGCATGGGACCAACGAGCTCCTATAATTCACCCCTCCACTTT
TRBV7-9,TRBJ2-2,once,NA,CASSLAELFF,TGTGCCAGCAGCTTAGCGGAACTGTTTTTT
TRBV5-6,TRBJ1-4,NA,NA,CASSEQRGALEKLFF,TGTGCCAGCAGCGAACAGAGGGGGGCGTTGGAAAAACTGTTTTTT
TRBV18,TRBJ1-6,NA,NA,CASSQLGNSPLHF,TGTGCCAGCTCGCAGCTTGGTAATTCACCCCTCCACTTT
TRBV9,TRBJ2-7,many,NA,CASSERPNLDEQYF,TGTGCCAGCAGCGAAAGACCCAACCTGGACGAGCAGTACTTC
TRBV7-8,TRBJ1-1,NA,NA,CASSLTGAMNTEAFF,TGTGCCAGCAGCTTAACGGGGGCGATGAACACTGAAGCTTTCTTT
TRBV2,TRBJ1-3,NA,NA,CATTTPSSGNTIYF,TGTGCCACCACAACACCGAGCTCTGGAAACACCATATATTTT